This T cell receptor beta chain was sequenced for a study of technical replicates of blood from several donors. The length of the CDR3 is 15 residues. Germline V lookup: CDR1 ENHRY, CDR2 SYGVKD. V lost 4 bases and J lost 5; bases outside the gene matches: 7. Here immunoSEQ multiplex PCR was the method, and the copy in TCRdb shows in-frame clones only, minus some. The sample has tens of thousands of clones, about 86% seen once; the top ten hold roughly 5.2%. The clonotype was recovered from a human donor in good health. Some clones in this sample may be carry-over from other donors' samples. Specimen: PBMCs. The chain couples TRBV10-3 to TRBJ2-5; 10 nucleotides line up with TRBD2. The chain's CDR3 is CAISGVGTSVETQYF. CDR3 nucleotides: TGTGCCATCAGTGGGGTAGGGACTAGCGTGGAGACCCAGTACTTC.